A selection of T cell receptor beta chains follows, all from one sample in a study of shared clonotypes between healthy human individuals. TCRdb keeps only in-frame clones here, not all; method: immunoSEQ multiplex PCR. Altogether some 2 million clones are present, roughly 95% being singletons, with the ten largest covering roughly 1%. The sequenced material came from naive CD8+ T cells sorted from blood. These receptors were obtained from a man aged 18-30 years in good health. The CDR3 runs from the conserved cysteine through the conserved F or W. A D gene is named only where the DNA matches it firmly. Where a row states a size, it is once, few, many or the class of an expanded clone; other rows omit it.

TRBV5-1,NA,NA,TRBJ2-7,TGCGCCAGCAGCTTGCTAGGGTCCGAGCAGTACTTC,CASSLLGSEQYF
TRBV5-1,NA,NA,TRBJ2-1,TGCGCCAGCAGCTTGTCTAAGGGGCCGGGAGTTAATGAGCAGTTCTTC,CASSLSKGPGVNEQFF
TRBV2,NA,NA,TRBJ2-7,TGTGCCAGCAGGCGGGCTAGCTCCTACGAGCAGTACTTC,CASRRASSYEQYF
TRBV6-5,NA,once,TRBJ2-7,TGTGCCAGCAGTTACTCGACGGGGGAGAGGGGTTACGAGCAGTACTTC,CASSYSTGERGYEQYF
TRBV5-1,TRBD2,NA,TRBJ2-3,TGCGCCAGCAGCTTGAGCGGGGGGTACAGCACAGATACGCAGTATTTT,CASSLSGGYSTDTQYF
TRBV11-2,NA,NA,TRBJ2-2,TGTGCCAGCAGCTTAGAGCCAGGGATGAACACCGGGGAGCTGTTTTTT,CASSLEPGMNTGELFF
TRBV28,TRBD2,NA,TRBJ2-7,TGTGCCAGCAGTCTACTAGCGGGGGTCTACGAGCAGTACTTC,CASSLLAGVYEQYF
TRBV6-6,NA,NA,TRBJ2-2,TGTGCCAGCACTGGGGACACCGGGGAGCTGTTTTTT,CASTGDTGELFF
TRBV4-1,TRBD1,NA,TRBJ1-1,TGCGCCAGCAGCCAAGTGAAGGGGGCCGGGAACACTGAAGCTTTCTTT,CASSQVKGAGNTEAFF
TRBV7-9,NA,once,TRBJ1-2,TGTGCCAGCAGCAACCCGGTTCTGGGACGAGGCTACACCTTC,CASSNPVLGRGYTF
TRBV18,NA,NA,TRBJ1-6,TGTGCCAGCTCACCCGGGGGGGGGCATTCACCCCTCCACTTT,CASSPGGGHSPLHF